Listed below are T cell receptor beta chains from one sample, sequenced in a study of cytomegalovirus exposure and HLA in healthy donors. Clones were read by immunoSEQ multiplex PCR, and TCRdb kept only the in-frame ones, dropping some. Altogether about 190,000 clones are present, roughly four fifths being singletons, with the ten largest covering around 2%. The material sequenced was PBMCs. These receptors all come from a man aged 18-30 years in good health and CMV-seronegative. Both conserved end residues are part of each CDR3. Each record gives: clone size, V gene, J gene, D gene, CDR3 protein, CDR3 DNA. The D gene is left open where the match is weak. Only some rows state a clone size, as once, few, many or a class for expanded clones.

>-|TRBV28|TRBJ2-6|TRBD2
CASVPGGTNVLTF
TGTGCCAGCGTCCCGGGGGGAACCAACGTCCTGACTTTC
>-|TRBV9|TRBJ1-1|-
CASSLDGKAFF
TGTGCCAGCAGCTTGGACGGGAAAGCTTTCTTT
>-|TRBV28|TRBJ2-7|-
CASSLKRYVVYEQYF
TGTGCCAGCAGTCTAAAACGCTACGTAGTCTACGAGCAGTACTTC
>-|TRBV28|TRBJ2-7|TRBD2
CASRTQGLAGVHEQYF
TGTGCCAGCAGAACCCAAGGACTAGCGGGAGTCCACGAGCAGTACTTC
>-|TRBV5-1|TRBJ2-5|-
CASSFRLPQETQYF
TGCGCCAGCAGCTTTCGGTTGCCTCAAGAGACCCAGTACTTC
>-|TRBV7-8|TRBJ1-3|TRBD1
CASSLGTGVLSGNTIYF
TGTGCCAGCAGCTTAGGGACAGGGGTGCTTTCTGGAAACACCATATATTTT
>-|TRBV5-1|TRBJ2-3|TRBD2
CASSAGGALGDTQYF
TGCGCCAGCAGCGCGGGGGGGGCATTGGGAGATACGCAGTATTTT
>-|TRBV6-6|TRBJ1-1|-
CACSSQGNTEAFF
TGTGCCTGCAGTTCCCAGGGGAACACTGAAGCTTTCTTT
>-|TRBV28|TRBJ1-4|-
CASSPGPHAGELFF
TGTGCCAGCAGCCCCGGGCCTCACGCGGGGGAACTGTTTTTT
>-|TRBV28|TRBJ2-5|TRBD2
CATDGLAGVETQYF
TGTGCCACCGACGGACTAGCGGGAGTAGAGACCCAGTACTTC
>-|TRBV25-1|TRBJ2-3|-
CASRLSGDTQYF
TGTGCCAGCAGACTATCGGGGGATACGCAGTATTTT
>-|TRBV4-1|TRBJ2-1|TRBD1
CASSRQQTSGQGTYNEQFF
TGCGCCAGCAGCCGCCAGCAGACAAGTGGACAGGGAACCTACAATGAGCAGTTCTTC
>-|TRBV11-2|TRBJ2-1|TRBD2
CASSLLAVNNEQFF
TGTGCCAGCAGCCTTCTAGCGGTAAACAATGAGCAGTTCTTC
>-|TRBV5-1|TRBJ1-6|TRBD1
CASSADWDSLVPLHF
TGCGCCAGCAGCGCCGATTGGGACAGTCTAGTCCCCCTCCACTTT
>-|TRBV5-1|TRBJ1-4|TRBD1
CASREGADEKLFF
TGCGCCAGCCGGGAGGGGGCGGATGAAAAACTGTTTTTT
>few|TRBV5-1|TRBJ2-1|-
CASSLARNEQFF
TGCGCCAGCAGCTTGGCGAGGAATGAGCAGTTCTTC
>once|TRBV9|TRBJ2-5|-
CASSVGLGEQETQYF
TGTGCCAGCAGCGTAGGACTCGGAGAGCAAGAGACCCAGTACTTC
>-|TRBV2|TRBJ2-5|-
CASSEQGQGQETQYF
TGTGCCAGCAGTGAACAGGGACAAGGCCAAGAGACCCAGTACTTC
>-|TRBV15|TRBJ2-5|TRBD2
CATSRGASGGLLKETQYF
TGTGCCACCAGCAGAGGGGCTAGCGGGGGGCTGCTAAAAGAGACCCAGTACTTC
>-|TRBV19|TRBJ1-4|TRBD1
CASSGETGSGKLFF
TGTGCCAGTAGTGGAGAGACAGGGAGCGGAAAACTGTTTTTT
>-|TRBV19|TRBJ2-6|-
CASSQGGGANVLTF
TGTGCCAGTAGTCAGGGGGGTGGGGCCAACGTCCTGACTTTC
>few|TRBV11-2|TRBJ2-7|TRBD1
CASSAGTGGFEQYF
TGTGCCAGCAGCGCCGGGACAGGGGGCTTCGAGCAGTACTTC
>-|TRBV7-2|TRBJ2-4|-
CASSLGSSRNIQYF
TGTGCCAGCAGCTTAGGGAGTTCGAGAAACATTCAGTACTTC
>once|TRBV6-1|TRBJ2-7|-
CASSGWVMVRGSYEQYF
TGTGCCAGCAGTGGTTGGGTGATGGTCCGGGGGTCCTACGAGCAGTACTTC
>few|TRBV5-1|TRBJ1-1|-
CASSPNTGSTEAFF
TGCGCCAGCAGCCCTAATACAGGGTCCACTGAAGCTTTCTTT
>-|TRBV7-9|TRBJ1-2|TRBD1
CASSPRTGNYGYTF
TGTGCCAGCAGCCCACGGACAGGGAACTATGGCTACACCTTC
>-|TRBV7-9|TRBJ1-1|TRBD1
CASSLGQGGSTEAFF
TGTGCCAGCAGCTTAGGACAGGGAGGTAGCACTGAAGCTTTCTTT
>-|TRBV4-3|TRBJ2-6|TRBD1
CASSQGGQGSGANVLTF
TGCGCCAGCAGCCAAGGGGGACAGGGCTCTGGGGCCAACGTCCTGACTTTC
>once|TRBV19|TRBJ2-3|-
CASRHLGTDTQYF
TGTGCCAGTAGACACCTCGGCACAGATACGCAGTATTTT
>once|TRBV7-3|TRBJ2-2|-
CASSYGAGELFF
TGTGCCAGCAGCTACGGGGCCGGGGAGCTGTTTTTT
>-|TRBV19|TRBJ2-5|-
CASSGGIQETQYF
TGTGCCAGTAGCGGGGGTATCCAAGAGACCCAGTACTTC
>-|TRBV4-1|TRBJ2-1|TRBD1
CASRGIRTGPNYEQFF
TGCGCCAGCAGGGGGATAAGGACAGGGCCGAATTATGAGCAGTTCTTC
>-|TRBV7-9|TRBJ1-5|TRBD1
CASSPRGTDNQPQHF
TGTGCCAGCAGCCCGAGGGGGACAGACAATCAGCCCCAGCATTTT
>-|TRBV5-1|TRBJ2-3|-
CASSLALQATDTQYF
TGCGCCAGCAGCTTGGCCTTACAGGCCACAGATACGCAGTATTTT
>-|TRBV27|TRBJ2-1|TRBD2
CASSLMGLAGIHNEQFF
TGTGCCAGCAGTCTGATGGGACTAGCGGGAATACACAATGAGCAGTTCTTC
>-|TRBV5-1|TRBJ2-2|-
CASSLQQTPTGELFF
TGCGCCAGCAGCTTGCAACAAACCCCCACCGGGGAGCTGTTTTTT
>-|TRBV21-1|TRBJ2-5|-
CASSKEEAGTGGTETQYF
TGTGCCAGCAGCAAAGAAGAGGCCGGGACAGGAGGTACGGAGACCCAGTACTTC
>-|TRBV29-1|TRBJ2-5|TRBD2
CSCDRGGERETQYF
TGCAGCTGCGACCGGGGGGGAGAACGAGAGACCCAGTACTTC
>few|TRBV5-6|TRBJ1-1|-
CASSLSGAAEAFF
TGTGCCAGCAGCTTGAGTGGGGCGGCTGAAGCTTTCTTT
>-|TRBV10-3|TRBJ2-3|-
CAISQSTDTQYF
TGTGCCATCAGTCAAAGCACAGATACGCAGTATTTT
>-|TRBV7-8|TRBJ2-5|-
CASSRLQGPQETQYF
TGTGCCAGCAGCCGACTCCAGGGGCCGCAAGAGACCCAGTACTTC
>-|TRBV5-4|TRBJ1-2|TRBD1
CASSLGPQGAQGYTF
TGTGCCAGCAGCTTGGGACCCCAGGGGGCGCAGGGCTACACCTTC
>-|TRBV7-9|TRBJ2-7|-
CASSLRSGGEYEQYF
TGTGCCAGCAGCCTCCGCTCGGGGGGCGAGTACGAGCAGTACTTC
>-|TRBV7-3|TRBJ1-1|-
CASSSQGPTEAFF
TGTGCCAGCAGTTCACAGGGACCCACTGAAGCTTTCTTT
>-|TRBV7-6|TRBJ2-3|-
CASGHRDTQYF
TGTGCCAGCGGTCACAGGGATACGCAGTATTTT
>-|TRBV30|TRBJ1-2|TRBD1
CAWSPWTGFGYTF
TGTGCCTGGAGTCCTTGGACAGGGTTTGGCTACACCTTC
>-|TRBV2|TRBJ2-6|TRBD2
CASSENGGIRLSGANVLTF
TGTGCCAGCAGTGAAAACGGGGGGATCAGGCTCTCTGGGGCCAACGTCCTGACTTTC
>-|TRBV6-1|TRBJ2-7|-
CASSGGLGGEQYF
TGTGCCAGCAGTGGCGGACTGGGTGGGGAGCAGTACTTC
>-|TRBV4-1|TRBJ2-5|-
CASSQDNTGWGQETQYF
TGCGCCAGCAGCCAAGATAACACAGGTTGGGGTCAAGAGACCCAGTACTTC
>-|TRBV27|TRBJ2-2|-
CASSSLGSGELFF
TGTGCCAGCAGTTCTCTAGGTTCCGGGGAGCTGTTTTTT
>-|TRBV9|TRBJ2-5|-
CASSVGAGNQETQYF
TGTGCCAGCAGCGTAGGTGCGGGGAACCAAGAGACCCAGTACTTC
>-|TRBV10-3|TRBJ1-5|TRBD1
CAISTGTGYNQPQHF
TGTGCCATCAGCACCGGGACAGGTTACAATCAGCCCCAGCATTTT
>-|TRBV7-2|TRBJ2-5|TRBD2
CASSLGNPTSGMETQYF
TGTGCCAGCAGCTTAGGAAACCCCACTAGCGGGATGGAGACCCAGTACTTC
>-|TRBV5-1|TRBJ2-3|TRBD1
CASSSSPGTASTDTQYF
TGCGCCAGCAGCTCCTCTCCCGGGACAGCTAGCACAGATACGCAGTATTTT
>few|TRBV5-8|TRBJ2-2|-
CASSWETGNTGELFF
TGTGCCAGCAGCTGGGAGACAGGGAACACCGGGGAGCTGTTTTTT